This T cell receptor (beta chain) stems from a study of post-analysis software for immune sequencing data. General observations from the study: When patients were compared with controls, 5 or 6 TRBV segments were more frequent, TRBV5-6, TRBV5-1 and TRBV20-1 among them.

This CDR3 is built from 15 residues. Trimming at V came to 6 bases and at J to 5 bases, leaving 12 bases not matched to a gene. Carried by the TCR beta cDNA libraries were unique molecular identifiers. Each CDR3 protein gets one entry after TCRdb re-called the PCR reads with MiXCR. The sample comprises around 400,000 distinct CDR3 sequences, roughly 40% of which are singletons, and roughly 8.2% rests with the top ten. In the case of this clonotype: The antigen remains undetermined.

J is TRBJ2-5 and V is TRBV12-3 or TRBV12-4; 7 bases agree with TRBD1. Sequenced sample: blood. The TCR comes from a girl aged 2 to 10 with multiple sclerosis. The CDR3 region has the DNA TGTGCCAGCAGACCGGGACAGATTGTGTGGGAGACCCAGTACTTC. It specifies CASRPGQIVWETQYF.